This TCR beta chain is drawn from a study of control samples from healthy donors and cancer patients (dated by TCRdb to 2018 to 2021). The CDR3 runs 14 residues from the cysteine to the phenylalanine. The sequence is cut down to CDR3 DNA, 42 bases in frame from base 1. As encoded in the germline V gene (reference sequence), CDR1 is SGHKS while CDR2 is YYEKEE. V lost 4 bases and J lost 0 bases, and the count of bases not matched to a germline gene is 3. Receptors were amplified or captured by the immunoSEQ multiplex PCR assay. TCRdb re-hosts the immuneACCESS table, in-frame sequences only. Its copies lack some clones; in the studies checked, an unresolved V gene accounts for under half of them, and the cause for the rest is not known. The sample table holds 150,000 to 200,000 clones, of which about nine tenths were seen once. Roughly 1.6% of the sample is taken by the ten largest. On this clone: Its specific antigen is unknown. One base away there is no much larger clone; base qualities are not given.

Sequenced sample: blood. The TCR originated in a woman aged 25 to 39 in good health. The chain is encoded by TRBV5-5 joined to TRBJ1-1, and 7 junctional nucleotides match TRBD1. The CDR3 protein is CASSPGTVNTEAFF. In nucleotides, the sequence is TGTGCCAGCAGCCCCGGGACAGTGAACACTGAAGCTTTCTTT.